These 24 T cell receptor beta chains were all obtained from the same sample, sequenced in a study of blood T cell repertoires in COVID-19. Method: immunoSEQ multiplex PCR; TCRdb's copy keeps in-frame clones and lacks some. Of more than 110,000 clones in the sample, 86% were seen once. Source material: PBMCs or T cells enriched from blood (not recorded which). All receptors derive from a man aged 45-60 years who had recovered from COVID-19.

The V and J genes are TRBV7-2 and TRBJ2-1; no firm D call. CDR1 and CDR2 (germline): SGHTA, FQGNSA. The CDR3 has 15 amino acids. Between the trimmed V and J ends, which lost 3 bases and 0 bases, there was a span of 9 bases. The CDR3 spells CASSFLRSSYNEQFF. CDR3 bases: TGTGCCAGCAGCTTTTTGCGGAGCTCCTACAATGAGCAGTTCTTC.

V is TRBV7-2 and J is TRBJ1-4; tentative D call: TRBD1 (6 bases). The CDR3 runs 15 residues. CDR1 and CDR2 from the germline V gene are SGHTA and FQGNSA. V lost 1 base and J lost 4, with 10 bases in between. The CDR3 protein is CASSLEGGHNEKLFF. The CDR3 DNA sequence: TGTGCCAGCAGCTTAGAAGGGGGACATAATGAAAAACTGTTTTTT.

This clone was picked up one time. This rearrangement joins TRBV7-6 to TRBJ2-3; TRBD2 is a possible D gene (6 bases). This CDR3 is 15 amino acids long. V was pared by 5 bases and J by 2 bases, with 14 bases between. Germline V CDR1 and CDR2: SGHVS, FNYEAQ. CDR3 residues: CASSPSGGNTDTQYF. The CDR3 coding sequence is TGTGCCAGCAGCCCAAGTGGCGGGAACACAGATACGCAGTATTTT.

V and J are TRBV6-2 or TRBV6-3 and TRBJ2-7; TRBD2 matches 9 bases. This CDR3 is built from 17 residues. V lost 5 bases to trimming and J lost 2 bases; unmatched junction nucleotides: 13. The germline V gene encodes CDR1 MNHEY and CDR2 SVGEGT. Here the CDR3 reads CASSQLAGRPIPYEQYF. The CDR3 DNA is TGTGCCAGCAGTCAGCTAGCGGGACGACCCATACCCTACGAGCAGTACTTC.

The rearrangement links TRBV2 to TRBJ1-5, with 9 positions matching TRBD1. Unmatched junction bases numbered 7, after V lost 6 bases and J lost 4 bases. The germline V gene has CDR1 SNHLY and CDR2 FYNNEI. The CDR3 extends over 15 amino acids. The CDR3 here is CASRGYRGPNQPQHF. The CDR3 nucleotides are TGTGCCAGCAGAGGCTACAGGGGGCCAAATCAGCCCCAGCATTTT.

The chain uses TRBV30 and TRBJ2-7, with D hard to call. The CDR3 has 11 amino acids. The germline V gene has CDR1 GTSNPN and CDR2 SVGIG (reference sequence). V gave up 2 bases and J gave up 5 bases, with 7 bases separating them. CDR3 sequence: CAWSMGHEQYF. For the CDR3, the DNA is TGTGCCTGGAGTATGGGCCACGAGCAGTACTTC. Based on the CDR3 plus reference TRBV30 and TRBJ2-7, the full variable domain is SQTIHQWPATLVQPVGSPLSLECTVEGTSNPNLYWYRQAAGRGLQLLFYSVGIGQISSEVPQNLSASRPQDRQFILSSKKLLLSDSGFYLCAWSMGHEQYFGPGTRLTVT.

V is TRBV7-9 and J is TRBJ2-7, with TRBD1 identical over 9 bases. CDR1 is SEHNR, CDR2 FQNEAQ, per germline (reference sequence). The CDR3 has 14 residues. The V and J ends lost 3 bases and 6 bases, in that order; junction bases with no gene match: 6. CDR3 sequence reads: CASSFPGQGGEQYV. The CDR3, as DNA: TGTGCCAGCAGCTTTCCGGGACAGGGAGGCGAGCAGTACGTC.

The chain joins TRBV6-5 to TRBJ1-3; D possibly corresponds to TRBD1 (6 bases). CDR1 is MNHEY and CDR2 is SVGAGI in the germline V gene. The V and J ends lost 3 bases and 4 bases respectively, with 13 bases between them. CDR3 length: 15 residues. CDR3 region: CASSYGGARGNTIYF. CDR3 in DNA: TGTGCCAGCAGTTATGGGGGGGCAAGAGGAAACACCATATATTTT.

CDR3 in DNA: TGTGCCAGCAGCTTAGAGAATTGGGGAGGTGAGCAGTTCTTC. This translates into CASSLENWGGEQFF. The chain employs TRBV11-2 and TRBJ2-1; possibly TRBD2 for D (6 bases). V gave up 0 bases and J gave up 9 bases, with 12 bases separating them. Looked up from germline, CDR1 is SGHAT and CDR2 is FQNNGV. The CDR3 totals 14 residues.

The chain recombines TRBV7-2 with TRBJ1-1; no reliable D call. The V end lost 5 bases, the J end lost 6 bases, and 13 bases lay between the germline ends. This CDR3 has 13 residues. Germline CDR1 SGHTA, CDR2 FQGNSA. The CDR3 DNA reads TGTGCCAGCAGCCTGGTCCGGAGCGCTGAAGCTTTCTTT. Its translation is CASSLVRSAEAFF.

The chain couples TRBV7-9 to TRBJ1-2, with D unresolved. Germline V CDR1 and CDR2: SEHNR, FQNEAQ (reference sequence). The CDR3 extends over 16 amino acids. V lost 3 bases, J lost 4 bases, and 18 bases lay in between. Written as DNA, the CDR3 is TGTGCCAGCAGCTTGTTTGTGGGATCACGGGGCTATGGCTACACCTTC. Amino acid sequence: CASSLFVGSRGYGYTF.

The genes are TRBV5-1 and TRBJ2-7; D is unclear. CDR3 length: 13 amino acids. CDR1 is SGHRS and CDR2 is YFSETQ in the germline V gene. Between the trimmed V and J ends, which lost 0 bases and 4 bases, there was a span of 8 bases. CDR3 residues: CASSLVQSYEQYF. CDR3 nucleotides: TGCGCCAGCAGCTTGGTACAATCGTACGAGCAGTACTTC.

A remark on this clone: Other nucleotide sequences from this sample produce the same CDR3. The V call is TRBV6-5, the J call TRBJ2-7; D gene ambiguous. Per the germline V gene, CDR1 is MNHEY and CDR2 is SVGAGI. This CDR3 spans 13 amino acids. V lost 8 bases and J lost 6, with 17 bases in between. As DNA, the CDR3 is TGTGCCAGCTCCCTCACCGGGTCCCGCGAGCAGTACGTC. The encoded protein is CASSLTGSREQYV.

The rearrangement uses TRBV19 and TRBJ2-7, with D perhaps TRBD1 (6 bases). Trimming stripped 3 bases from V and 4 bases from J, with 10 bases between. CDR3 length equals 13 residues. Per the germline V gene, CDR1 is LNHDA and CDR2 is SQIVND (reference sequence). In nucleotides, the CDR3 is TGTGCCAGTAGTATCCGGACAGAGTACGAGCAGTACTTC. Its protein product is CASSIRTEYEQYF.

V gene TRBV3-1 (or the pseudogene TRBV3-2) combines with J gene TRBJ2-3; no firm D call. CDR1 is LGHDT, CDR2 YNNKEL, per germline (reference sequence). The CDR3 is made up of 13 amino acids. Trimming cost V 1 base and J 4 bases, with 6 bases left between them. The CDR3, as DNA: TGTGCCAGCAGCCAAGGGCTCCCAGATACGCAGTATTTT. Translating it yields CASSQGLPDTQYF.

V is TRBV5-6 and J is TRBJ1-2, with a weak D call TRBD1 (6 bases). In germline, CDR1 is SGHDT, CDR2 YYEEEE. The CDR3 covers 15 residues. Trimming pared 1 base from V and 2 bases from J, leaving 12 bases between. CDR3 nucleotides: TGTGCCAGCAGCTTGTGGGGGGGCTCGAACTATGGCTACACCTTC. This encodes CASSLWGGSNYGYTF.

In this sample, this clone turned up a few times. V gene TRBV18 combines with J gene TRBJ1-6; D is possibly TRBD1 (6 bases). Germline lookup yields CDR1 KGHSH and CDR2 LQKENI. This CDR3 contains 16 residues. The ends were cut back, 6 bases at V and 7 bases at J, with 19 bases in the middle. CDR3 DNA: TGTGCCAGCTCTCAATCTTACAGGGAACGGAATTCACCCCTCCACTTT. It codes for CASSQSYRERNSPLHF.

The CDR3 sequence is CASSAGVSSPLHF. The CDR3, as DNA: TGTGCCAGCAGTGCAGGGGTGAGTTCACCCCTCCACTTT. The chain couples TRBV2 to TRBJ1-6; perhaps TRBD1 as D (6 bases). Trimming stripped 4 bases from V and 9 bases from J, with 10 bases between. Germline V gene lookup returns CDR1 SNHLY and CDR2 FYNNEI. This CDR3 has 13 residues.

The chain combines TRBV6-5 with TRBJ1-6, with D maybe TRBD1 (5 bases). The CDR3 covers 15 residues. The V gene's germline CDR1 is MNHEY and CDR2 SVGAGI. Trimming stripped 5 bases from V and 3 bases from J, with 11 bases between. CDR3 residues: CASSPDRNYNSPLHF. Here the CDR3 DNA reads TGTGCCAGCAGTCCAGACAGAAACTATAATTCACCCCTCCACTTT.

This clone turned up a few times. This rearrangement joins TRBV3-1 (or the pseudogene TRBV3-2) to TRBJ2-5; 8 bases align to TRBD2. CDR1 is LGHDT, CDR2 YNNKEL, per germline (reference sequence). This CDR3 has 17 amino acids. The J segment lost 1 base and the V segment lost 0 bases, leaving 7 bases of the junction unmatched. CDR3: CASSQDPPGGTQETQYF. The CDR3 DNA follows: TGTGCCAGCAGCCAAGATCCGCCGGGGGGGACCCAAGAGACCCAGTACTTC.

V gene TRBV18 combines with J gene TRBJ1-6; D unresolved. Trimming stripped 4 bases from V and 5 bases from J, with 15 bases between. The germline V gene encodes CDR1 KGHSH and CDR2 LQKENI. The CDR3 length is 16 residues. This CDR3 is CASSREEGRDNSPLHF. CDR3 nucleotide sequence: TGTGCCAGCTCACGTGAGGAGGGAAGGGATAATTCACCCCTCCACTTT.

The chain uses TRBV19 and TRBJ2-3; weak D call: TRBD2 (5 bases). Per germline, CDR1 LNHDA and CDR2 SQIVND (reference sequence). Trimming took 7 bases from V and 0 from J, leaving 11 bases between them. CDR3 length equals 14 residues. DNA of the CDR3: TGTGCCAGTACCGAGGAGGTGAGCACAGATACGCAGTATTTT. The encoded protein is CASTEEVSTDTQYF.

The J gene is TRBJ1-2, the V gene TRBV19, with 8 bases matching TRBD1. CDR1 LNHDA and CDR2 SQIVND come from the germline V gene (reference sequence). The V gene end was trimmed by 5 bases and the J gene end by 0 bases; junction bases not matched to a gene: 11. The CDR3 length is 17 residues. In DNA, the CDR3 is TGTGCCAGTAGTCCCGGACAGGGAGGGTCTACTAACTATGGCTACACCTTC. This gives the protein CASSPGQGGSTNYGYTF. Full variable domain (missing parts from reference TRBV19 and TRBJ1-2): DGGITQSPKYLFRKEGQNVTLSCEQNLNHDAMYWYRQDPGQGLRLIYYSQIVNDFQKGDIAEGYSVSREKKESFPLTVTSAQKNPTAFYLCASSPGQGGSTNYGYTFGSGTRLTVV.

This clone was seen a single time. The J gene is TRBJ2-7, the V gene TRBV11-3; 8 bases align to TRBD1. Germline V gene lookup returns CDR1 SGHNT and CDR2 YENEEA. The V segment lost 2 bases and the J segment 3 bases; nucleotides outside the gene matches: 9. This CDR3 region has 16 residues. DNA for the CDR3: TGTGCCAGCAGCTTAAGTTCGACAGGGACAGGCTACGAGCAGTACTTC. Amino acids: CASSLSSTGTGYEQYF. Complete variable domain (other parts from reference TRBV11-3 and TRBJ2-7): EAGVVQSPRYKIIEKKQPVAFWCNPISGHNTLYWYLQNLGQGPELLIRYENEEAVDDSQLPKDRFSAERLKGVDSTLKIQPAELGDSAVYLCASSLSSTGTGYEQYFGPGTRLTVT.